What follows is one TCR beta chain and its context. Its binding antigen is unknown. No per-base quality is available; no much larger clone lies one base away. The library was made by the immunoSEQ multiplex PCR assay. TCRdb limited this immuneACCESS table to in-frame rearrangements with V and J called. A share of clones is missing; checked studies link under half to unresolved V genes, and the rest is unexplained. For this sample the table gives around 24,000 clones, of which approximately 84% were detected only once. Around 5% of the sample comes from the top ten. This sample is part of a study of chemoradiotherapy in HPV16-positive cancers (dated by TCRdb to between 2022 and 2023). For the study in its entirety: Using functional T-cell assays on cells from a couple of HPV16-positive patients, the researchers defined candidate HPV-specific T-cell clones and common TCR motifs. TCR repertoires from roughly 93 patients with HPV-related cancers were then used to track the candidate HPV-specific TCRs and motifs. Whether T-cell immunity against the HPV oncoproteins E6 and E7 changes during chemoradiotherapy and whether survival is affected by this immunity were examined in the study. Overall results and qualifications from the work: The functional definition of HPV-specific T cells came from only a couple of HPV16-positive patients, and the survival association was reported for HPV16-positive patients. In HPV16-positive patients, expansion of HPV-responsive T cells during chemoradiotherapy was associated with improved recurrence-free survival. Expansion of candidate HPV-specific clones and E7-related TCR motifs was observed in the tumor microenvironment during treatment, whereas no such expansion was observed for non-HPV-specific T cells.

Repertoires were sampled repeatedly over the course of chemoradiotherapy so that clonal expansion in the tumor microenvironment could be followed. The CDR3 has 15 amino acids, counting the end cysteine and phenylalanine. The only DNA kept is the CDR3, 45 bases in frame from the first base. Compared with germline, V lacks 5 bases and J lacks 10 bases; bases without a gene match: 11. For CDR1 and CDR2, the germline V gene lists LGHNA and YSLEER. The material was blood, obtained from a patient who underwent chemoradiotherapy. The sequence was collected from a human donor with HPV-associated anogenital cancer. The sequence joins TRBV4-3 to TRBJ1-1, and TRBD1 aligns with 12 junction nucleotides. At the DNA level, the sequence is TGCGCCAGCAGCACGGGACAGGGGGCCTTTGGTCGAGCTTTCTTT. The encoded protein is CASSTGQGAFGRAFF.